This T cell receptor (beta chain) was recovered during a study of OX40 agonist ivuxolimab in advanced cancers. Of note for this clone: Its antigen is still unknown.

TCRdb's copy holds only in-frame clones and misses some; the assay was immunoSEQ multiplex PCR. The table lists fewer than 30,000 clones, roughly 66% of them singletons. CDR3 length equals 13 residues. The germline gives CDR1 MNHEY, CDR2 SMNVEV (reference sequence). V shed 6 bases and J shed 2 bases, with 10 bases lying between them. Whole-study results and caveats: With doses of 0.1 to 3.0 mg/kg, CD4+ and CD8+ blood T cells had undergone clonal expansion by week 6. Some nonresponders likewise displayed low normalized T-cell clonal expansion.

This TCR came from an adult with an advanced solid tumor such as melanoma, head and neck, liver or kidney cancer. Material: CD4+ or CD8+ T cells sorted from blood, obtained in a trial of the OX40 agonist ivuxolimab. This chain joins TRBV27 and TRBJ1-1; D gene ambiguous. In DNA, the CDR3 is TGTGCCAGCAGAGGAGGGAGTAACACTGAAGCTTTCTTT. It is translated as CASRGGSNTEAFF.